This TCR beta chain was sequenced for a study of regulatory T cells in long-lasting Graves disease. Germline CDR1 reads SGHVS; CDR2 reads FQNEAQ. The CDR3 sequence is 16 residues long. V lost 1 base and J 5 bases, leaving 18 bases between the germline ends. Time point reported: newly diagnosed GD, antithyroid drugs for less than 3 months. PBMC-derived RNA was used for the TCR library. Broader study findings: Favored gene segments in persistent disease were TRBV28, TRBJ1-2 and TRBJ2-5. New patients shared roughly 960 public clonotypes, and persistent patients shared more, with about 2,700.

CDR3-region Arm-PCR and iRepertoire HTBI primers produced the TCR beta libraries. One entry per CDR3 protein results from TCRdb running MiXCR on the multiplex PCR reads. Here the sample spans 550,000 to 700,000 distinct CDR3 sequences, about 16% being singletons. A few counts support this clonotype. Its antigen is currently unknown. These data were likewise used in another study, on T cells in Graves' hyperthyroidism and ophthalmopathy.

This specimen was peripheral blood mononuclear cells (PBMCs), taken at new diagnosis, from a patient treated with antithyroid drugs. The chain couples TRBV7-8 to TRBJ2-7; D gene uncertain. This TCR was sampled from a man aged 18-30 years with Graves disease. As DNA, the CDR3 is TGTGCCAGCAGCTTAGGCCGTGAGACAACGGTGGACGAGCAGTACTTC. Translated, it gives CASSLGRETTVDEQYF.